This passage covers 26 T cell receptor beta chains from one sample sequenced in a study of cytomegalovirus exposure and HLA in healthy donors. Primers: 60 Vbeta forward and 13 Jbeta reverse. The assay was immunoSEQ multiplex PCR, and TCRdb's table has in-frame clones only and misses some. The sample records around 150,000 clones, around 80% being singletons. The sample comprised PBMCs. These receptors were collected from a man aged 50 to 59 in good health and CMV-seropositive.

This chain connects TRBV19 to TRBJ2-2, with 12 bases matching TRBD2. Germline-derived CDR1 and CDR2 are LNHDA and SQIVND (reference sequence). This CDR3 spans 17 amino acids. The V and J ends lost 0 bases and 7 bases, in that order; junction bases with no gene match: 6. CDR3 region: CASSIDRLAGVDGELFF. Written as DNA, the CDR3 is TGTGCCAGTAGTATAGATCGACTAGCGGGAGTTGACGGGGAGCTGTTTTTT.

The V gene is TRBV27, the J gene TRBJ2-1; perhaps TRBD1 as D (5 bases). This CDR3 spans 12 amino acids. V lost 8 bases and J lost 11, with 16 bases in between. Germline V gene data show CDR1 as MNHEY and CDR2 as SMNVEV (reference sequence). The CDR3 region has the DNA TGTGCCAGCGGCCGACAGTTGTGGAAGCAGTTCTTC. This encodes CASGRQLWKQFF.

Only a few counts were recorded for this clone. The chain is built from TRBV5-6 and TRBJ2-3; the match to TRBD2 covers 7 bases. This CDR3 spans 16 amino acids. CDR1 SGHDT and CDR2 YYEEEE come from the germline V gene. V lost 5 bases and J lost 0; bases outside the gene matches: 9. The CDR3 DNA is TGTGCCAGCAGTTCCAAGCGGGACCGGAGCACAGATACGCAGTATTTT. Amino acid sequence: CASSSKRDRSTDTQYF.

V usage is TRBV19 and J usage is TRBJ1-2; tentative D call: TRBD1 (6 bases). The germline V gene has CDR1 LNHDA and CDR2 SQIVND (reference sequence). V was trimmed by 7 bases and J by 4 bases, leaving 16 bases between them. The CDR3 has 14 residues. CDR3 residues: CASTPRGGGYGYTF. As DNA, the CDR3 is TGTGCCAGTACCCCCCGGGGAGGGGGCTATGGCTACACCTTC.

The chain recombines TRBV10-1 with TRBJ2-1; 8 nucleotides match TRBD1. V gave up 5 bases and J gave up 9 bases; unmatched junction bases: 12. Germline V gene lookup returns CDR1 WNHNN and CDR2 SYGVQD (reference sequence). CDR3 length: 15 residues. The CDR3 reads CASSTGQGKAGEQFF. For the CDR3, the DNA is TGCGCCAGCAGTACCGGACAGGGTAAAGCCGGTGAGCAGTTCTTC.

The chain has TRBV10-2 and TRBJ2-1, with 11 bases fitting TRBD2. J was trimmed by 5 bases and V by 3 bases; bases with no gene match: 0. The CDR3 is made up of 14 amino acids. The germline V gene has CDR1 WSHSY and CDR2 SAAADI. This chain's CDR3 is CASSELAGDNEQFF. CDR3 nucleotides: TGCGCCAGCAGTGAACTAGCGGGGGACAATGAGCAGTTCTTC.

This chain links TRBV28 with TRBJ2-2, with D possibly matching TRBD2 (7 bases). This CDR3 has 16 amino acids. Trimming stripped 5 bases from V and 3 bases from J, with 16 bases between. Looked up from germline, CDR1 is MDHEN and CDR2 is SYDVKM. In DNA form, the CDR3 reads TGTGCCAGCAGTCCCGGAGGGAGGGGGGACACCGGGGAGCTGTTTTTT. Amino acids: CASSPGGRGDTGELFF. Drawing the rest from reference TRBV28 and TRBJ2-2, the complete variable domain is DVKVTQSSRYLVKRTGEKVFLECVQDMDHENMFWYRQDPGLGLRLIYFSYDVKMKEKGDIPEGYSVSREKKERFSLILESASTNQTSMYLCASSPGGRGDTGELFFGEGSRLTVL.

This chain connects TRBV9 to TRBJ2-3; TRBD1 matches 9 bases. This CDR3 has 15 amino acids. The germline CDR1 and CDR2 sequences are SGDLS and YYNGEE. The junction had 1 base not matched to a gene; V was cut back by 2 bases and J by 0 bases. The CDR3 region is CASSVTGGSTDTQYF. In DNA, the CDR3 is TGTGCCAGCAGCGTTACAGGGGGCAGCACAGATACGCAGTATTTT.

V usage is TRBV6-5 and J usage is TRBJ2-7, with 7 bases aligning to TRBD1. This CDR3 has 15 amino acids. The germline V gene has CDR1 MNHEY and CDR2 SVGAGI. Trimming took 3 bases from V and 4 from J; bases not matched to a gene: 9. The CDR3 loop reads CASSYDRDRGYEQYF. CDR3 coding DNA: TGTGCCAGCAGTTATGACCGGGACAGAGGTTACGAGCAGTACTTC.

The gene calls are TRBV6-6 and TRBJ1-2; no clear D. The CDR3 spans 14 residues. Germline V lookup: CDR1 MNHNY, CDR2 SVGAGI (reference sequence). V was shortened by 6 bases and J by 2 bases, with 13 bases between the two germline ends. The CDR3 DNA is TGTGCCAGCAGCCCTTGGCATTCCAACTATGGCTACACCTTC. This sequence encodes CASSPWHSNYGYTF.

The J gene is TRBJ1-2, the V gene TRBV14; no clear D gene. The CDR3 length is 12 residues. CDR1 is SGHDN, CDR2 FVKESK, per germline. Trimming took off 1 base at V and 6 bases at J, with 6 bases between the two ends. CDR3: CASSQVPDGYTF. The CDR3 DNA is TGTGCCAGCAGCCAAGTACCAGATGGCTACACCTTC.

This clone showed up just once. The CDR3 region has the DNA TGTGCCAGCAGTTCAGCGGGAGGCTCCTCGAACACCGGGGAGCTGTTTTTT. Protein sequence: CASSSAGGSSNTGELFF. The genes are TRBV27 and TRBJ2-2; 9 bases are a match to TRBD2. Germline CDR1 MNHEY, CDR2 SMNVEV (reference sequence). The CDR3 is 17 amino acids. J gave up 0 bases and V 4 bases, and 6 bases lay outside the gene matches.

The chain carries TRBV2 and TRBJ2-1; D is ambiguous. Germline CDR1 and CDR2: SNHLY and FYNNEI. The CDR3 sequence is 15 residues long. V lost 7 bases and J lost 0, with 13 bases in between. This CDR3 reads CASIFDSSSYNEQFF. DNA of the CDR3: TGTGCCAGCATATTTGACTCTAGCTCCTACAATGAGCAGTTCTTC.

This clone was recorded once. The chain couples TRBV7-8 to TRBJ1-5; a weak D match, TRBD1 (6 bases). CDR1 and CDR2 from the germline V gene are SGHVS and FQNEAQ. This CDR3 comprises 16 residues. With 3 bases removed from V and 4 bases from J, the gap between germline ends came to 16 bases. The CDR3 sequence is CASSFGGSQGNQPQHF. CDR3 in DNA: TGTGCCAGCAGCTTCGGTGGAAGTCAGGGGAATCAGCCCCAGCATTTT.

This clone was counted a few times. This chain connects TRBV5-1 to TRBJ2-7; no definite D call. V dropped 0 bases and J dropped 2 bases, with 3 bases sitting between them. The CDR3 length is 12 residues. CDR1 SGHRS and CDR2 YFSETQ come from the germline V gene. CDR3 coding DNA: TGCGCCAGCAGCTTGGATACCTACGAGCAGTACTTC. It codes for CASSLDTYEQYF.

The rearrangement uses TRBV7-3 and TRBJ2-7; 7 nucleotides align to TRBD1. CDR3 size: 13 residues. With 0 bases clipped from V and 6 bases from J, the junction kept 2 bases outside the gene matches. Germline values: CDR1 SGHTA, CDR2 FQGTGA. CDR3 loop: CASSLTPGGEQYF. CDR3 sequence (DNA): TGTGCCAGCAGCTTAACTCCAGGGGGCGAGCAGTACTTC.

This chain connects TRBV7-9 to TRBJ2-2, with 10 nucleotides matching TRBD1. The V segment lost 5 bases and the J segment 7 bases; nucleotides outside the gene matches: 4. The CDR3 runs to 14 residues. Germline lookup yields CDR1 SEHNR and CDR2 FQNEAQ (reference sequence). The CDR3 region has the DNA TGTGCCAGCAGCGGACAGGGGGAACACGGGGAGCTGTTTTTT. Amino acid sequence: CASSGQGEHGELFF.

This clone was counted a few times. The CDR3, as DNA: TGTGCCAGCACCCCAGGTAAATCTCAGCCCCAGCATTTT. Translating gives CASTPGKSQPQHF. This sequence joins TRBV28 and TRBJ1-5, with D uncertain. V was trimmed by 7 bases and J by 6 bases, leaving 13 bases between them. CDR3 length: 13 amino acids. Looked up from germline, CDR1 is MDHEN and CDR2 is SYDVKM.

V is TRBV5-4 and J is TRBJ2-7; the D gene is possibly TRBD1 (6 bases). The CDR3 is 14 amino acids. Trimming stripped 1 base from V and 2 bases from J, with 10 bases between. CDR1 is SGHNT, CDR2 YYREEE, per germline (reference sequence). CDR3 amino acids: CASSLQQGPYEQYF. The CDR3 DNA follows: TGTGCCAGCAGCTTGCAGCAGGGGCCCTACGAGCAGTACTTC.

The chain recombines TRBV19 with TRBJ1-6; perhaps TRBD1 as D (6 bases). Germline loops: CDR1 LNHDA, CDR2 SQIVND (reference sequence). The CDR3 is 15 amino acids. Trimming removed 7 bases at V and 3 bases at J, with 13 bases between. The chain's CDR3 is CASIPRGGYNSPLHF. DNA for the CDR3: TGTGCCAGTATTCCCAGGGGCGGCTATAATTCACCCCTCCACTTT.

V gene TRBV2 combines with J gene TRBJ2-7, with 8 bases aligning to TRBD2. The length of the CDR3 is 17 residues. The V gene's germline CDR1 is SNHLY and CDR2 FYNNEI. V shed 0 bases, J shed 0 bases, and the junction held 7 bases outside the gene matches. CDR3 coding DNA: TGTGCCAGCAGTGAAGCGCCGGGGGGGGCGATCTCCTACGAGCAGTACTTC. Translating it yields CASSEAPGGAISYEQYF.

The V gene is TRBV5-6, the J gene TRBJ1-5, with D perhaps TRBD1 (5 bases). This CDR3 is 16 amino acids long. Trimming removed 2 bases at V and 2 bases at J, with 14 bases between. CDR1 is SGHDT, CDR2 YYEEEE, per germline. Written as DNA, the CDR3 is TGTGCCAGCAGCTTAGGTGGAGGGGATCGCAATCAGCCCCAGCATTTT. This translates into CASSLGGGDRNQPQHF. The full variable domain, completed using reference TRBV5-6 and TRBJ1-5, is DAGVTQSPTHLIKTRGQQVTLRCSPKSGHDTVSWYQQALGQGPQFIFQYYEEEERQRGNFPDRFSGHQFPNYSSELNVNALLLGDSALYLCASSLGGGDRNQPQHFGDGTRLSIL.

This sequence joins TRBV18 and TRBJ2-7; 11 nucleotides agree with TRBD2. The CDR3 is 15 amino acids. V lost 3 bases, J lost 2 bases, and 3 bases stayed unmatched. CDR1 and CDR2 (germline): KGHSH, LQKENI. The CDR3 region is CASSPGTSGPYEQYF. The CDR3 DNA is TGTGCCAGCTCACCTGGGACTAGCGGCCCCTACGAGCAGTACTTC.

The V gene is TRBV5-1, the J gene TRBJ2-7; 7 nucleotides match TRBD2. Trimming removed 0 bases from V and 3 bases from J; junction bases left unmatched: 6. The CDR3 runs 15 residues. Germline loops: CDR1 SGHRS, CDR2 YFSETQ. Written as DNA, the CDR3 is TGCGCCAGCAGCTTGGTATCGGGGGGAGTCTACGAGCAGTACTTC. Protein: CASSLVSGGVYEQYF.

This chain connects TRBV20-1 to TRBJ1-1; no reliable D call. V was pared by 2 bases and J by 1 base, with 2 bases between. The CDR3 loop spans 11 amino acids. Germline V gene data show CDR1 as DFQATT and CDR2 as SNEGSKA (reference sequence). CDR3 residues: CSARRNTEAFF. The DNA of the CDR3 is TGCAGTGCTAGACGGAACACTGAAGCTTTCTTT.

The rearrangement uses TRBV20-1 and TRBJ2-5; D uncertain. The CDR3 totals 11 residues. The V and J ends lost 0 bases and 10 bases respectively, with 9 bases between them. Germline-derived CDR1 and CDR2 are DFQATT and SNEGSKA (reference sequence). CDR3 sequence reads: CSARDVGIQYF. The CDR3 DNA reads TGCAGTGCTAGAGATGTGGGCATCCAGTACTTC.